This entry lists 13 T cell receptor beta chains sequenced from one sample in a study of cytomegalovirus exposure and HLA in healthy donors. PCR primers comprised 60 Vbeta and 13 Jbeta primers. Using immunoSEQ multiplex PCR, the repertoire was profiled, and TCRdb retains in-frame clones only, with some absent. The table lists over 80,000 clones, roughly 82% of them singletons. Sequenced sample: PBMCs. All receptors derive from a man aged 30 to 39 in good health and CMV-seropositive.

This chain joins TRBV10-3 and TRBJ2-7, with 8 positions matching TRBD2. Germline assignment: CDR1 ENHRY and CDR2 SYGVKD. J lost 3 bases, V lost 3 bases, and 4 bases had no gene match. The CDR3 is 14 amino acids. In DNA, the CDR3 is TGTGCCATCAGTGATAGCGGGACCGACTACGAGCAGTACTTC. Its translation is CAISDSGTDYEQYF.

The chain joins TRBV29-1 to TRBJ2-1; D is uncertain. Trimming shortened V by 1 base and J by 0 bases, and 7 bases separated the two germline ends. This CDR3 is built from 14 residues. The V gene's germline CDR1 is SQVTM and CDR2 ANQGSEA. CDR3: CSVEGRISYNEQFF. The CDR3 coding sequence is TGCAGCGTTGAAGGTAGAATCTCCTACAATGAGCAGTTCTTC.

V usage is TRBV5-4 and J usage is TRBJ2-2; D is uncertain. Trimming removed 2 bases at V and 3 bases at J, with 17 bases between. The CDR3 contains 17 residues. Germline V gene sequence: CDR1 SGHNT, CDR2 YYREEE (reference sequence). Here the CDR3 reads CASSLPTVGYYTGELFF. The CDR3 region has the DNA TGTGCCAGCAGCTTACCGACTGTCGGTTACTACACCGGGGAGCTGTTTTTT.

The V and J genes are TRBV14 and TRBJ2-3; D remains unclear. Germline-derived CDR1 and CDR2 are SGHDN and FVKESK. The CDR3 is 14 residues long. The V end was cut by 0 bases, the J end by 2 bases, with 6 bases between. The CDR3 sequence: CASSQELATDTQYF. DNA of the CDR3: TGTGCCAGCAGCCAAGAGTTGGCCACAGATACGCAGTATTTT.

The chain couples TRBV28 to TRBJ2-1; maybe TRBD1 (6 bases). This CDR3 has 14 amino acids. CDR1 is MDHEN, CDR2 SYDVKM, per germline. The germline V and J ends were trimmed by 3 bases and 10 bases, with 16 bases remaining between them. The CDR3 nucleotides are TGTGCCAGCAGTTTTTTGGACAGTGTTAGGGAGCAGTTCTTC. It codes for CASSFLDSVREQFF.

The gene calls are TRBV28 and TRBJ2-3, with a weak D call TRBD2 (6 bases). From germline, CDR1 is MDHEN and CDR2 SYDVKM. V lost 5 bases and J lost 4, with 13 bases in between. The CDR3 consists of 14 residues. The CDR3 protein is CASSRSGGSDTQYF. DNA for the CDR3: TGTGCCAGCAGTAGGTCCGGGGGATCAGATACGCAGTATTTT.

This clone was seen a few times. This rearrangement joins TRBV19 to TRBJ1-2; D not resolved. From germline, CDR1 is LNHDA and CDR2 SQIVND (reference sequence). Trimming pared 0 bases from V and 8 bases from J, leaving 16 bases between. The CDR3 totals 15 residues. The CDR3 sequence is CASSIDPGLLYGYTF. Written as DNA, the CDR3 is TGTGCCAGTAGTATAGATCCCGGACTTCTATACGGCTACACCTTC. The full variable domain, in which reference TRBV19 and TRBJ1-2 provide the parts outside the CDR3, is DGGITQSPKYLFRKEGQNVTLSCEQNLNHDAMYWYRQDPGQGLRLIYYSQIVNDFQKGDIAEGYSVSREKKESFPLTVTSAQKNPTAFYLCASSIDPGLLYGYTFGSGTRLTVV.

The chain carries TRBV5-1 and TRBJ2-7, with a weak D call TRBD1 (5 bases). CDR1 SGHRS and CDR2 YFSETQ come from the germline V gene. The V end was cut by 4 bases, the J end by 3 bases, with 8 bases between. The CDR3 loop spans 12 amino acids. CDR3: CASSADSYEQYF. CDR3 bases: TGCGCCAGCAGCGCCGACAGCTACGAGCAGTACTTC.

The gene calls are TRBV21-1 and TRBJ2-3; the DNA was not used to check the table's D call, TRBD2. TRBV21-1 is a documented pseudogene. CDR3 size: 15 residues. In nucleotides, the CDR3 is TGTGCCAGCAGCAAAGGCGGGGTAAGCACAGATACGCAGTATTTT. Its protein is CASSKGGVSTDTQYF.

CDR3 sequence reads: CASSQTRLASTQYF. Written as DNA, the CDR3 is TGTGCCAGCAGCCAAACTAGACTAGCGAGTACGCAGTATTTT. The chain combines TRBV14 with TRBJ2-3, with TRBD2 matching over 8 bases. Germline V gene sequence: CDR1 SGHDN, CDR2 FVKESK. The CDR3 length is 14 residues. V gave up 2 bases and J gave up 8 bases; unmatched junction bases: 6.

V usage is TRBV10-3 and J usage is TRBJ2-7, with D maybe TRBD2 (5 bases). This CDR3 region has 15 residues. V lost 3 bases and J lost 0, with 12 bases in between. Germline V gene lookup returns CDR1 ENHRY and CDR2 SYGVKD. CDR3 sequence reads: CAISDGVLSSYEQYF. CDR3 sequence (DNA): TGTGCCATCAGTGACGGGGTATTAAGCTCCTACGAGCAGTACTTC.

The V gene is TRBV5-8, the J gene TRBJ2-7; TRBD1 might be the D (6 bases). The CDR3 length is 14 residues. Germline V lookup: CDR1 SGHTS, CDR2 YDEGEE. V gave up 6 bases and J gave up 2 bases, with 15 bases separating them. The DNA of the CDR3 is TGTGCCAGCACGATCTATAACAGGGCCTACGAGCAGTACTTC. Protein sequence: CASTIYNRAYEQYF.

Turning to this clone: The sample carries other DNA sequences with the same CDR3. The chain combines TRBV5-6 with TRBJ2-7; TRBD2 matches 8 bases. The CDR3 totals 16 residues. Germline lookup yields CDR1 SGHDT and CDR2 YYEEEE. Trimming cost V 2 bases and J 5 bases; bases outside gene matches: 12. CDR3 nucleotides: TGTGCCAGCAGCTTATCCGGGGGGGGGCACTACGACGAGCAGTACTTC. It yields the protein CASSLSGGGHYDEQYF.